This T cell receptor (beta chain) was recorded in a study of T-cell reconstitution after alpha-beta-depleted transplantation in children. This clonotype came up a few times. Library preparation (for TCRbeta) was performed with unique molecular identifiers. TCRdb independently ran MiXCR on the PCR reads; one entry per CDR3 protein. The sample has tens of thousands of distinct CDR3 sequences; approximately 43% are singletons. The germline gives CDR1 LGHNA, CDR2 YNFKEQ. V lost 6 bases and J lost 0, with 6 bases in between. The CDR3 covers 13 residues. This clonotype originated in a male patient under 18 who had a stem cell transplant for acute lymphoblastic leukemia, so the T cells may come from the graft donor. This rearrangement joins TRBV4-2 to TRBJ2-1; D is possibly TRBD1 (6 bases). Sample: PBMCs, mostly from graft donor cells, taken 360 days after TCRalphabeta/CD19-depleted stem cell transplant. Here the CDR3 reads CASRDSSYNEQFF. The CDR3 coding sequence is TGTGCCAGCAGGGACAGCTCCTACAATGAGCAGTTCTTC.